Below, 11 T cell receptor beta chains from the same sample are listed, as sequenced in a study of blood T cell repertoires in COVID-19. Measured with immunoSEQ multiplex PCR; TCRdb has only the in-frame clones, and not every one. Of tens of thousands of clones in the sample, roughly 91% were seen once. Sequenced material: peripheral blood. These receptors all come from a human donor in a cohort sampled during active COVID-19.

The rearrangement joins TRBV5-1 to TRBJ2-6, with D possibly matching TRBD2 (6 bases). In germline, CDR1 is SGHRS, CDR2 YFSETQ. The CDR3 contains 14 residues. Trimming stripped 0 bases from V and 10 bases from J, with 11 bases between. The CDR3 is CASSLGPGGNVLTF. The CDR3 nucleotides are TGCGCCAGCAGCTTGGGGCCCGGGGGAAACGTCCTGACTTTC.

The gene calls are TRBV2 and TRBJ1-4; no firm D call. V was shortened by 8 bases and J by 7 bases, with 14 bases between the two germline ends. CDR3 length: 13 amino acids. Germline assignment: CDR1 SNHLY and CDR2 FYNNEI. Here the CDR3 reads CASRRQRVEKLFF. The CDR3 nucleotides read TGTGCCAGCCGGCGGCAGAGAGTTGAAAAACTGTTTTTT.

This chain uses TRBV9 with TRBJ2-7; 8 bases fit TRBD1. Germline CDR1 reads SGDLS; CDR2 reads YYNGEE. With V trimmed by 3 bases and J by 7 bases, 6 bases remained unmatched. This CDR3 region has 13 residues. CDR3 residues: CASSGAGGREQYF. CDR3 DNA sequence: TGTGCCAGCAGCGGGGCAGGGGGCCGAGAGCAGTACTTC.

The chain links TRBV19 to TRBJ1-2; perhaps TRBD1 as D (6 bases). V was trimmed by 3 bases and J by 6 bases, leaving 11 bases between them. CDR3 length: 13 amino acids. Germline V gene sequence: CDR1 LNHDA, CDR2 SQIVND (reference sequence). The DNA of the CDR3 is TGTGCCAGTAGTATTAGCAGGACAGATGGCTACACCTTC. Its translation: CASSISRTDGYTF.

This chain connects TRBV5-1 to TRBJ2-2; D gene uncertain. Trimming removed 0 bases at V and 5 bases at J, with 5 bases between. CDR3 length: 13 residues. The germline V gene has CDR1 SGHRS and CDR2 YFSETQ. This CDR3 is CASSLGPTGELFF. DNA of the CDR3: TGCGCCAGCAGCTTGGGGCCTACCGGGGAGCTGTTTTTT.

In DNA form, the CDR3 reads TGTGCCAGCAGTTCTCTTGTGGGTGGGACTAGCGGTGCTCCTTACGAGCAGTACTTC. It specifies CASSSLVGGTSGAPYEQYF. V usage is TRBV28 and J usage is TRBJ2-7; 11 bases fit TRBD2. V was clipped by 4 bases and J by 4 bases; unmatched bases: 18. The CDR3 totals 19 residues. Germline V lookup: CDR1 MDHEN, CDR2 SYDVKM.

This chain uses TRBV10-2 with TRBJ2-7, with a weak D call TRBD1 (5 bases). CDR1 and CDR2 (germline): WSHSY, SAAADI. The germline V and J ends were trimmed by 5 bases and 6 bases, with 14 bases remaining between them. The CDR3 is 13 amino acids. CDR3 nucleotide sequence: TGCGCCAGCAGTTTGCAGGGAAGTAGCGAGCAGTACGTC. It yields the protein CASSLQGSSEQYV.

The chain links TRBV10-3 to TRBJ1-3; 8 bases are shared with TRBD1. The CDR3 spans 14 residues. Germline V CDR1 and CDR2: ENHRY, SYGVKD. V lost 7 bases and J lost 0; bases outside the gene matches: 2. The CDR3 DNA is TGTGCCATCACGGACAGGGCCTCTGGAAACACCATATATTTT. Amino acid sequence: CAITDRASGNTIYF.

The DNA of the CDR3 is TGTGCCAGCAGGGGGACAGCCTACGAGCAGTACTTC. Its translation: CASRGTAYEQYF. The chain joins TRBV6-6 to TRBJ2-7; TRBD1 matches 7 bases. The CDR3 totals 12 residues. The ends lost 6 bases at V and 2 bases at J; junction bases unmatched: 1. CDR1 is MNHNY, CDR2 SVGAGI, per germline (reference sequence).

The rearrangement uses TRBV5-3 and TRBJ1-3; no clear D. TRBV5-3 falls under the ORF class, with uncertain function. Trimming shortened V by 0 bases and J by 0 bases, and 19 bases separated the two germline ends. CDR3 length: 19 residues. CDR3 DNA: TGTGCCAGAAGCTTGGCCTCTGGCCGTTCTACTATCTCTGGAAACACCATATATTTT. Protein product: CARSLASGRSTISGNTIYF.

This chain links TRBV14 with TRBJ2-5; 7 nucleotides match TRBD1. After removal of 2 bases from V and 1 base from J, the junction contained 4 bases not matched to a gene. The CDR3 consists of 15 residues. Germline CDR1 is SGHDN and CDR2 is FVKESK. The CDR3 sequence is CASSQWTGPQETQYF. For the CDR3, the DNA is TGTGCCAGCAGCCAATGGACAGGACCCCAAGAGACCCAGTACTTC.